The clone carrying this T cell receptor beta chain has only one observation. The target antigen is unknown. The sample belongs to a study of T cell responses to AZD1222 COVID-19 vaccine. Study observations and caveats: Seropositivity was recorded at baseline in only 6 or 7 AZD1222 recipients. It should be noted that donors were predominantly white British and more often female, and clonal diversity was possibly underestimated. A reported finding is that nearly half of spike-specific TCRs target unmutated variant regions.

The CDR3 totals 15 residues. Germline lookup yields CDR1 LNHDA and CDR2 SQIVND (reference sequence). Deletions cut 10 bases from V and 3 bases from J, with 19 bases between. Only in-frame clones appear in the TCRdb table, and some are missing; sequencing was by immunoSEQ multiplex PCR. This table has roughly 70,000 clones, about four fifths appearing once. This chain links TRBV19 with TRBJ2-1; no reliable D call. Sequencing used peripheral blood, obtained on day 0 of MenACWY control vaccination. The receptor's source is an adult in good health. The DNA for the CDR3 is TGTGCCACAACGGAACGGCCAGAGAACTACAATGAGCAGTTCTTC. Encoded protein: CATTERPENYNEQFF.